This T cell receptor (beta chain) comes out of a study of blood T cell repertoires in COVID-19. Germline V gives CDR1 SGHAT, CDR2 FQDESV (reference sequence). The CDR3 loop spans 13 amino acids. V dropped 4 bases and J dropped 5 bases, with 9 bases sitting between them. Per the original data handling: Nucleated cell number was recorded as an estimate derived from reference gene primer amplification. This table comes from immunoSEQ multiplex PCR, and its TCRdb copy is limited to in-frame clones, with some not included. For V, J and clone size, that table is used; D and trimming come from the DNA. The sample has over 25,000 clones; 80% to 90% are singletons.

The chain joins TRBV11-1 to TRBJ1-3; D gene ambiguous. The TCR comes from a human donor in a cohort sampled during active COVID-19. Sequencing was carried out using peripheral blood. This CDR3 is CASSSGSRNTIYF. In nucleotides, the CDR3 is TGTGCCAGCAGCTCGGGGTCAAGAAACACCATATATTTT.